The 15 T cell receptor beta chains presented below share a single source sample, sequenced in a study of regulatory and conventional T cells in RAG deficiency. The assay was immunoSEQ multiplex PCR, and TCRdb's table has in-frame clones only and misses some. Found here are tens of thousands of clones, approximately 91% of them singletons; the top ten hold approximately 13%. In addition, the sample was reused for a study of regulatory T cells. As that study records: Primers: 52 TRBV forward and 13 TRBJ reverse.

Sequenced material: CD8+ T cells sorted from blood. Receptors originate from a human donor in good health.

V and J are TRBV14 and TRBJ2-7, with TRBD1 identical over 7 bases. Germline CDR1 is SGHDN and CDR2 is FVKESK. J gave up 0 bases and V 6 bases, and 8 bases lay outside the gene matches. The CDR3 covers 15 residues. The CDR3 reads CASSQQGTPSYEQYF. Written as DNA, the CDR3 is TGTGCCAGCAGTCAACAGGGGACCCCCTCCTACGAGCAGTACTTC.

This sequence joins TRBV19 and TRBJ2-1; D is perhaps TRBD1 or TRBD2 (6 bases each). Trimming stripped 1 base from V and 8 bases from J, with 18 bases between. The CDR3 is 16 amino acids. Germline lookup yields CDR1 LNHDA and CDR2 SQIVND (reference sequence). The CDR3 bases are TGTGCCAGTAGTATAGGGGCTCGGGGGCTAGTGGATGAGCAGTTCTTC. Its translation is CASSIGARGLVDEQFF.

The chain couples TRBV7-2 to TRBJ2-2; 14 bases fit TRBD2. Losses at the gene ends were 0 bases for V and 5 bases for J; bases not matched to a gene: 11. Per the germline V gene, CDR1 is SGHTA and CDR2 is FQGNSA. CDR3 size: 20 residues. The CDR3 is CASSLARGLAGGRVTGELFF. The CDR3 DNA reads TGTGCCAGCAGCTTAGCTCGCGGACTAGCGGGGGGCAGGGTGACCGGGGAGCTGTTTTTT.

The CDR3 loop reads CASRRDRLLPQHF. Here the CDR3 DNA reads TGTGCCAGCAGGCGGGACAGACTCCTTCCCCAGCATTTT. The rearrangement links TRBV6-5 to TRBJ1-5; 7 bases align to TRBD1. The J segment lost 10 bases and the V segment lost 6 bases, leaving 9 bases of the junction unmatched. The CDR3 covers 13 residues. CDR1 is MNHEY and CDR2 is SVGAGI in the germline V gene.

The rearrangement uses TRBV6-1 and TRBJ1-2, with D unclear. This CDR3 contains 14 residues. The V end lost 5 bases, the J end lost 8 bases, and 18 bases lay between the germline ends. Germline V lookup: CDR1 MNHNS, CDR2 SASEGT. The CDR3 loop is CASSPVMVGSGYTF. The CDR3 region has the DNA TGTGCCAGCAGTCCCGTAATGGTTGGATCGGGCTACACCTTC.

The chain has TRBV19 and TRBJ2-1; D is undetermined. From germline, CDR1 is LNHDA and CDR2 SQIVND (reference sequence). The CDR3 runs to 16 residues. V shed 2 bases and J shed 2 bases, with 13 bases lying between them. CDR3 residues: CASSIKLGTTYNEQFF. The CDR3 region has the DNA TGTGCCAGTAGTATAAAGCTGGGCACGACCTACAATGAGCAGTTCTTC.

The V gene is TRBV11-2, the J gene TRBJ1-3; possibly TRBD1 for D (5 bases). Germline V CDR1 and CDR2: SGHAT, FQNNGV. Trimming removed 1 base from V and 2 bases from J, with 12 bases in between. CDR3 length: 16 amino acids. CDR3 DNA: TGTGCCAGCAGCTTAGGCCGGGACGCCACTGGAAACACCATATATTTT. Translated: CASSLGRDATGNTIYF.

The genes are TRBV18 and TRBJ2-1, with TRBD1 matching over 7 bases. V was pared by 3 bases and J by 10 bases, with 9 bases of the junction left unmatched. The CDR3 sequence is 14 residues long. CDR1 is KGHSH, CDR2 LQKENI, per germline. The CDR3 nucleotides are TGTGCCAGCTCACCGCGGACAGGCACGGACGAGCAGTTCTTC. As protein: CASSPRTGTDEQFF. The variable domain in full, with the rest retrieved from reference TRBV18 and TRBJ2-1, is NAGVMQNPRHLVRRRGQEARLRCSPMKGHSHVYWYRQLPEEGLKFMVYLQKENIIDESGMPKERFSAEFPKEGPSILRIQQVVRGDSAAYFCASSPRTGTDEQFFGPGTRLTVL.

The rearrangement links TRBV5-1 to TRBJ1-4, with a possible D match to TRBD1 (5 bases). Germline V gives CDR1 SGHRS, CDR2 YFSETQ. This CDR3 has 14 residues. V gave up 3 bases and J gave up 7 bases, with 13 bases separating them. The CDR3, as DNA: TGCGCCAGCAGCTCGCAGGGAGAAGGTGAAAAACTGTTTTTT. Translation: CASSSQGEGEKLFF.

The rearrangement joins TRBV7-2 to TRBJ2-7, with TRBD1 identical over 7 bases. CDR1 and CDR2 from the germline V gene are SGHTA and FQGNSA. This CDR3 region has 16 residues. Trimming cost V 4 bases and J 7 bases; bases outside gene matches: 16. Written as DNA, the CDR3 is TGTGCCAGCAGCTGGGACAGTCCTAGACTACTCCCTGAGCAGTACTTC. This gives the protein CASSWDSPRLLPEQYF.

The chain links TRBV18 to TRBJ1-2; 8 nucleotides align to TRBD1. Per the germline V gene, CDR1 is KGHSH and CDR2 is LQKENI. With 3 bases clipped from V and 8 bases from J, the junction kept 8 bases outside the gene matches. CDR3 size: 14 residues. CDR3 nucleotides: TGTGCCAGCTCACCCGGACAGGGAGTAGCCGGCTACACCTTC. It translates to CASSPGQGVAGYTF. Based on the CDR3 plus reference TRBV18 and TRBJ1-2, the full variable domain is NAGVMQNPRHLVRRRGQEARLRCSPMKGHSHVYWYRQLPEEGLKFMVYLQKENIIDESGMPKERFSAEFPKEGPSILRIQQVVRGDSAAYFCASSPGQGVAGYTFGSGTRLTVV.

The gene calls are TRBV5-1 and TRBJ1-1, with 9 bases fitting TRBD1. Per the germline V gene, CDR1 is SGHRS and CDR2 is YFSETQ. The V gene end was trimmed by 4 bases and the J gene end by 4 bases; junction bases not matched to a gene: 5. This CDR3 spans 14 amino acids. This CDR3 reads CASSTGQGSTEAFF. DNA for the CDR3: TGCGCCAGCAGCACGGGACAGGGTAGCACTGAAGCTTTCTTT. The whole variable domain, filled in from reference TRBV5-1 and TRBJ1-1, reads KAGVTQTPRYLIKTRGQQVTLSCSPISGHRSVSWYQQTPGQGLQFLFEYFSETQRNKGNFPGRFSGRQFSNSRSEMNVSTLELGDSALYLCASSTGQGSTEAFFGQGTRLTVV.

This rearrangement joins TRBV6-5 to TRBJ2-2, with D possibly TRBD1 on 5 matching bases. In germline, CDR1 is MNHEY, CDR2 SVGAGI. V gave up 5 bases and J gave up 2 bases, with 9 bases separating them. CDR3 size: 14 residues. CDR3 bases: TGTGCCAGCAGTAGGGGTCCCAACACCGGGGAGCTGTTTTTT. This sequence encodes CASSRGPNTGELFF.

The chain uses TRBV7-9 and TRBJ2-7; the D gene is possibly TRBD2 (5 bases). CDR1 SEHNR and CDR2 FQNEAQ come from the germline V gene (reference sequence). The CDR3 is 13 residues long. The germline V and J ends were trimmed by 2 bases and 7 bases, with 12 bases remaining between them. CDR3 loop: CASSLSISGEQYF. The CDR3, as DNA: TGTGCCAGCAGCTTATCAATCTCGGGGGAGCAGTACTTC. The entire variable domain, with the rest obtained from reference TRBV7-9 and TRBJ2-7, is as follows: DTGVSQNPRHKITKRGQNVTFRCDPISEHNRLYWYRQTLGQGPEFLTYFQNEAQLEKSRLLSDRFSAERPKGSFSTLEIQRTEQGDSAMYLCASSLSISGEQYFGPGTRLTVT.

This clone was found once. The gene calls are TRBV7-9 and TRBJ1-2; maybe TRBD1 (6 bases). The V gene's germline CDR1 is SEHNR and CDR2 FQNEAQ (reference sequence). This CDR3 contains 13 residues. V was cut by 0 bases and J by 8 bases, with 10 bases left in between. This CDR3 reads CASSLAGADGYTF. CDR3 DNA sequence: TGTGCCAGCAGCTTAGCGGGGGCTGACGGCTACACCTTC.